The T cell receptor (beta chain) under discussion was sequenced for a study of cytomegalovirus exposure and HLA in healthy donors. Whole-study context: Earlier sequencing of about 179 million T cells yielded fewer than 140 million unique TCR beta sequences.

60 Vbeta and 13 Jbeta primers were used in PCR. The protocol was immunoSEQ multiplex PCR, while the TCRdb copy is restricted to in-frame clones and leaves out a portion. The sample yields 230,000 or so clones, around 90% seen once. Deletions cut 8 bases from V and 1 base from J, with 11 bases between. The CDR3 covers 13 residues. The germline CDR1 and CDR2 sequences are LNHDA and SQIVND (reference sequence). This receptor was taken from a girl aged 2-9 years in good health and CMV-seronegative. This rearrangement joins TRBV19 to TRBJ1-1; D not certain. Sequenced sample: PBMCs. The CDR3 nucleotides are TGTGCCAGTCAGGTGTTCGGGAACACTGAAGCTTTCTTT. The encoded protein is CASQVFGNTEAFF.